Each of the 17 T cell receptor beta chains below was sequenced from the same sample in a study of T cells in Graves' hyperthyroidism and ophthalmopathy. Authors of the study amplified TCR beta CDR3 regions from RNA transcripts. First-round RT-PCR targeting the TCR CDR3 was performed with the HTBI primer set. TCRdb reprocessed the multiplex PCR reads via MiXCR and lists one record per CDR3 protein. The sample includes hundreds of thousands of distinct CDR3 sequences, roughly 46% of them seen just once. The material sequenced was peripheral blood or thyroid tissue (not recorded which). The receptors stem from an adult man with Graves' disease, either hyperthyroidism or ophthalmopathy (not recorded which).

This clonotype was recorded a few times. The chain carries TRBV7-9 and TRBJ1-1; weak D call: TRBD1 (5 bases). The CDR3 length is 15 residues. The V gene lost 5 bases and the J gene lost 0 bases, with 13 bases spanning the gap. CDR1 is SEHNR, CDR2 FQNEAQ, per germline (reference sequence). Here the CDR3 reads CASSPPGQVNTEAFF. In DNA form, the CDR3 reads TGTGCCAGCAGCCCCCCTGGACAAGTGAACACTGAAGCTTTCTTT. Full variable domain (outside the CDR3, taken from reference TRBV7-9 and TRBJ1-1): DTGVSQNPRHKITKRGQNVTFRCDPISEHNRLYWYRQTLGQGPEFLTYFQNEAQLEKSRLLSDRFSAERPKGSFSTLEIQRTEQGDSAMYLCASSPPGQVNTEAFFGQGTRLTVV.

The chain combines TRBV19 with TRBJ1-5; 9 positions match TRBD1. Unmatched junction bases numbered 18, after V lost 10 bases and J lost 2 bases. CDR3 length: 18 amino acids. The germline V gene encodes CDR1 LNHDA and CDR2 SQIVND (reference sequence). The CDR3 bases are TGTGCCACCACACCCGGGACAGGGAGTTCCTATGGCAATCAGCCCCAGCATTTT. It translates to CATTPGTGSSYGNQPQHF.

V usage is TRBV28 and J usage is TRBJ1-1; D call uncertain. From germline, CDR1 is MDHEN and CDR2 SYDVKM. CDR3 length: 15 residues. Trimming took 4 bases from V and 1 from J, leaving 13 bases between them. The CDR3 coding sequence is TGTGCCAGCAGTTCACCTCTAGTTACGAACACTGAAGCTTTCTTT. Protein sequence: CASSSPLVTNTEAFF.

This clonotype was seen repeatedly, ten times or more. J is TRBJ2-5 and V is TRBV7-9; D gene ambiguous. The CDR3 runs 11 residues. Germline lookup yields CDR1 SEHNR and CDR2 FQNEAQ (reference sequence). Trimming shortened V by 6 bases and J by 7 bases, and 9 bases separated the two germline ends. The CDR3 nucleotides are TGTGCCAGCAGAACCGACGGGACCCAGTACTTC. This encodes CASRTDGTQYF. The full variable domain, completed using reference TRBV7-9 and TRBJ2-5, is DTGVSQNPRHKITKRGQNVTFRCDPISEHNRLYWYRQTLGQGPEFLTYFQNEAQLEKSRLLSDRFSAERPKGSFSTLEIQRTEQGDSAMYLCASRTDGTQYFGPGTRLLVL.

The chain has TRBV25-1 and TRBJ2-7; no definite D call. With 6 bases removed from V and 7 bases from J, the gap between germline ends came to 13 bases. Germline V gene sequence: CDR1 MGHDK, CDR2 SYGVNS. CDR3 size: 12 residues. The CDR3: CASSQNQAEQYF. CDR3 coding DNA: TGTGCCAGCAGCCAGAACCAGGCTGAGCAGTACTTC.

The chain is built from TRBV29-1 and TRBJ2-7, with 11 bases that match TRBD1. This CDR3 is built from 13 residues. V lost 4 bases and J lost 5; bases outside the gene matches: 4. Per germline, CDR1 SQVTM and CDR2 ANQGSEA. CDR3 loop: CSVVWTGGDEQYF. The CDR3 region has the DNA TGCAGCGTTGTGTGGACAGGGGGCGACGAGCAGTACTTC.

The gene calls are TRBV2 and TRBJ2-7, with unresolved D. The CDR3 extends over 14 amino acids. CDR1 SNHLY and CDR2 FYNNEI come from the germline V gene. V was shortened by 4 bases and J by 0 bases, with 10 bases between the two germline ends. The CDR3: CASSVSRSSYEQYF. The CDR3 DNA sequence: TGTGCCAGCAGTGTATCCAGGAGCTCCTACGAGCAGTACTTC.

The chain couples TRBV7-2 to TRBJ1-1; the match to TRBD1 covers 7 bases. Trimming cost V 5 bases and J 0 bases; bases outside gene matches: 6. CDR3 length equals 15 residues. Germline V gene data show CDR1 as SGHTA and CDR2 as FQGNSA. CDR3 nucleotides: TGTGCCAGCAGCACCTATACAGGGGTGAACACTGAAGCTTTCTTT. It translates to CASSTYTGVNTEAFF.

This clonotype was seen a few times. V is TRBV29-1 and J is TRBJ2-2, with 9 bases matching TRBD1. Germline V gives CDR1 SQVTM, CDR2 ANQGSEA. This CDR3 is built from 14 residues. The trim removed 5 bases at V and 2 bases at J, leaving 3 bases unmatched. As DNA, the CDR3 is TGCAGCGTTCAACAGGGGGCCAACACCGGGGAGCTGTTTTTT. It encodes CSVQQGANTGELFF.

This clonotype was recorded many times. The V and J genes are TRBV29-1 and TRBJ1-1; 7 nucleotides align to TRBD1. Trimming at V came to 7 bases and at J to 6 bases, leaving 8 bases not matched to a gene. Germline lookup yields CDR1 SQVTM and CDR2 ANQGSEA. CDR3 size: 12 residues. The CDR3 protein is CSAGSGTAEAFF. Here the CDR3 DNA reads TGCAGCGCAGGATCCGGGACAGCTGAAGCTTTCTTT.

In regard to this clonotype: Given a much more abundant clone one base away, this may be a read error. The conserved final phenylalanine or tryptophan is absent from the CDR3, which likely points to a read error. The V gene is TRBV29-1, the J gene TRBJ2-7; 7 bases map to TRBD1. The trim removed 6 bases at V and 2 bases at J, leaving 10 bases unmatched. Germline V CDR1 and CDR2: SQVTM, ANQGSEA. This CDR3 is built from 14 residues. In nucleotides, the CDR3 is TGCAGCGTGTCCGATGACAGGGTAGCCTACGAGCAGTACTTA. Protein: CSVSDDRVAYEQYL.

To note about this clonotype: Given a much more abundant clone one base away, this may be a read error. The V call is TRBV9, the J call TRBJ1-2, with D possibly matching TRBD1 (6 bases). Germline V gene sequence: CDR1 SGDLS, CDR2 YYNGEE. This CDR3 has 15 amino acids. Here the CDR3 DNA reads TGTGCCAGCAGCGTAGCTACCCAGGGGAAGGATGGCCACACCTTC. Protein: CASSVATQGKDGHTF.

The gene calls are TRBV2 and TRBJ2-7; D is perhaps TRBD1 (6 bases). CDR3 length: 14 residues. The ends were cut back, 5 bases at V and 3 bases at J, with 14 bases in the middle. The V gene's germline CDR1 is SNHLY and CDR2 FYNNEI. The CDR3 loop is CASSYRQVDYEQYF. CDR3 sequence (DNA): TGTGCCAGCAGTTACAGACAGGTAGACTACGAGCAGTACTTC.

This clonotype was found many times. This sequence joins TRBV7-8 and TRBJ1-1, with D hard to call. Trimming took off 2 bases at V and 2 bases at J, with 9 bases between the two ends. This CDR3 has 14 amino acids. Looked up from germline, CDR1 is SGHVS and CDR2 is FQNEAQ. The CDR3 sequence is CASSLTRDNTEAFF. The CDR3 region has the DNA TGTGCCAGCAGCTTAACTAGGGATAACACTGAAGCTTTCTTT.

This clonotype has ten or more counts. The rearrangement uses TRBV2 and TRBJ1-3, with 7 bases aligning to TRBD1. This CDR3 comprises 16 residues. The germline V gene has CDR1 SNHLY and CDR2 FYNNEI. V trimming: 4 bases; J trimming: 2 bases; junction bases outside the gene matches: 8. For the CDR3, the DNA is TGTGCCAGCAGTGGACAAGACAGGGCGGCTGGAAACACCATATATTTT. Translated: CASSGQDRAAGNTIYF.

This clonotype was detected once. The chain links TRBV19 to TRBJ1-1; 9 bases fit TRBD1. The CDR3 sequence is 17 residues long. Germline values: CDR1 LNHDA, CDR2 SQIVND (reference sequence). The V segment lost 5 bases and the J segment 0 bases; nucleotides outside the gene matches: 10. The CDR3 protein is CASSSTTGGRMNTEAFF. CDR3 coding DNA: TGTGCCAGTAGTTCGACTACAGGGGGCCGCATGAACACTGAAGCTTTCTTT.

The chain combines TRBV9 with TRBJ2-7, with D unresolved. In germline, CDR1 is SGDLS, CDR2 YYNGEE. V shed 0 bases and J shed 8 bases, with 6 bases lying between them. This CDR3 spans 11 amino acids. The CDR3 here is CASSVGGQQYF. The DNA of the CDR3 is TGTGCCAGCAGCGTAGGAGGACAGCAGTACTTC.